This TCR beta chain was captured by sequencing in a study of shared clonotypes between healthy human individuals. Study-wide results and limits: Around 4.9% of naive CD4 clonotypes were shared across a few donors.

CD45RA-negative memory and CD45RA+ naive subsets were split from the CD4+ cells. The germline V gene has CDR1 ENHRY and CDR2 SYGVKD. V was clipped by 6 bases and J by 3 bases, with 11 bases between them. This CDR3 is built from 13 residues. This clone was counted only a few times. Antigen unknown. An even split of each subset's genomic DNA across several immunoSEQ plates was performed. Assay: immunoSEQ multiplex PCR; the TCRdb copy retains only in-frame clones and omits some. The sample includes about a million clones, about 70% of them seen just once. The rearrangement joins TRBV10-3 to TRBJ1-1; D uncertain. The sample taken for sequencing was memory CD4+ T cells sorted from blood. Subset here: CD45RA-negative fraction. This TCR was recovered from a man aged 18 to 35 in good health. The CDR3 coding sequence is TGTGCCATCAGCCAAGGGAAGGACACTGAAGCTTTCTTT. As protein: CAISQGKDTEAFF.